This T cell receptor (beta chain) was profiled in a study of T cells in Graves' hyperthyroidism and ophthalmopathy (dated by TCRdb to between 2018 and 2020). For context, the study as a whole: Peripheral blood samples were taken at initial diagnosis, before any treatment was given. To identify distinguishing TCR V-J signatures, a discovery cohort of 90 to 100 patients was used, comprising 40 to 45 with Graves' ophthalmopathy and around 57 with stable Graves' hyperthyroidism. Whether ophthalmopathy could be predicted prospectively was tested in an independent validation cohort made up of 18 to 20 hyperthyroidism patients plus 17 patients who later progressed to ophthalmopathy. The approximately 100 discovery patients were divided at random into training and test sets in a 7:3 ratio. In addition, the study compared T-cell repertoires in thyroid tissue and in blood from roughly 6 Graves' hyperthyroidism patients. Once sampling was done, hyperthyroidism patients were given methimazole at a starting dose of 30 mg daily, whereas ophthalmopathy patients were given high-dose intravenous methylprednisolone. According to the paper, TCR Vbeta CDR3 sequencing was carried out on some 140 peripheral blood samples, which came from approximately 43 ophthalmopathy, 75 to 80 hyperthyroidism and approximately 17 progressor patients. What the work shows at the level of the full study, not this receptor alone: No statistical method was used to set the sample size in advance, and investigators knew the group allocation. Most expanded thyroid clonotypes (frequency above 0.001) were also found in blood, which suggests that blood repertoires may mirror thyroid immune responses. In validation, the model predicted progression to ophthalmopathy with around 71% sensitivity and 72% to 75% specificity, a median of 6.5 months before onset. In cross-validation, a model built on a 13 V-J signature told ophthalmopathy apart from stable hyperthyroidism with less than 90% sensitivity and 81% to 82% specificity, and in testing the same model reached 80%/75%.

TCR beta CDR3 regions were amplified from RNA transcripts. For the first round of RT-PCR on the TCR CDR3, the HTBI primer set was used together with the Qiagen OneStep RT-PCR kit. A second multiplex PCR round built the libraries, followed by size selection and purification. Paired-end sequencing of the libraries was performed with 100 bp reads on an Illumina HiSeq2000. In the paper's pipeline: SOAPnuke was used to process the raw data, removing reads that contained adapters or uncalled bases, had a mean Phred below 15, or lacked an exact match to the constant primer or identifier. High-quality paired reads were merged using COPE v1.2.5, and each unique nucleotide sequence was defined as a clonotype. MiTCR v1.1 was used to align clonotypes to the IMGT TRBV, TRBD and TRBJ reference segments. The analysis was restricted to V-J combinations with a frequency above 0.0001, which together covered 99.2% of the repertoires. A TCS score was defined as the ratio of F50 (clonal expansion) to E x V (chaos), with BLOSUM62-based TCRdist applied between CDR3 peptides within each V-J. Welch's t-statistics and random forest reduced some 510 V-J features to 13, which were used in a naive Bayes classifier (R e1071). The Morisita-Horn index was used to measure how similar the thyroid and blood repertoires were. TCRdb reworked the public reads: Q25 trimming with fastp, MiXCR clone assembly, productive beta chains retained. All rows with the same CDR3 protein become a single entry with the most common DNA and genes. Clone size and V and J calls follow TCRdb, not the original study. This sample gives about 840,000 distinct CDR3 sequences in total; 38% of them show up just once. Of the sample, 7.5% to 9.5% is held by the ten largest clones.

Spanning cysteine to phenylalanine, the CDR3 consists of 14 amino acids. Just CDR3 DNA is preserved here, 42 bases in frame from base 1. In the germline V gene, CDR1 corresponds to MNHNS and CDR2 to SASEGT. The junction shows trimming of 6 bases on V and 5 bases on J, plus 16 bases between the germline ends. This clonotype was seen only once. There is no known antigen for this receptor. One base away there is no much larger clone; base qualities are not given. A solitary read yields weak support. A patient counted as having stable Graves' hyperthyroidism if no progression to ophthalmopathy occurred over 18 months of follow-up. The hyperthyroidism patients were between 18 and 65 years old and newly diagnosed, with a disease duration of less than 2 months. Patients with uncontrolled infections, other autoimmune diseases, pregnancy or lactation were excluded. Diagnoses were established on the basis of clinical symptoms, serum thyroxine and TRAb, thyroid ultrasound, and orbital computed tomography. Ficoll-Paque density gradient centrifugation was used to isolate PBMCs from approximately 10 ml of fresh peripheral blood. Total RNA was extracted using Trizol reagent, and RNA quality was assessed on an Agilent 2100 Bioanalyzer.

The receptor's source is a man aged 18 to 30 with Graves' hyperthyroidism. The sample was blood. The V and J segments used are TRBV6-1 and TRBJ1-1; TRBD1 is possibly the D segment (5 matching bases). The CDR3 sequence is CASSPQTKGTEAFF. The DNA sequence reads TGTGCCAGCAGCCCCCAAACGAAGGGGACTGAAGCTTTCTTT.